The next 26 T cell receptor beta chains were all read from a single sample in a study of blood T cell repertoires in COVID-19. Only in-frame clones appear in the TCRdb table, and some are missing; sequencing was by immunoSEQ multiplex PCR. Of 250,000 or so clones listed, over 80% were seen once; the top ten hold 2.6%. Sequenced sample: PBMCs or T cells enriched from blood (not recorded which). These receptors all stem from a woman aged 30 to 39 with acute COVID-19.

This chain connects TRBV7-9 to TRBJ2-2, with TRBD1 matching over 8 bases. This CDR3 comprises 16 residues. CDR1 is SEHNR and CDR2 is FQNEAQ in the germline V gene (reference sequence). The V and J ends lost 5 bases and 6 bases, in that order; junction bases with no gene match: 11. The CDR3 DNA reads as TGTGCCAGCAGCCCGCCGACAGGGGTAATAGCCGGGGAGCTGTTTTTT. It is translated as CASSPPTGVIAGELFF.

The chain employs TRBV27 and TRBJ2-2, with D maybe TRBD2 (6 bases). This CDR3 is built from 18 residues. Trimming left V 4 bases short and J 5 bases short, with 23 bases between. Germline V gene lookup returns CDR1 MNHEY and CDR2 SMNVEV (reference sequence). CDR3 coding DNA: TGTGCCAGCAGTTCTGGGCGGGGCAGGGCCACGATTACCGGGGAGCTGTTTTTT. Residues: CASSSGRGRATITGELFF.

This clone has only one observation. The gene calls are TRBV11-2 and TRBJ2-7, with D possibly matching TRBD2 (7 bases). Trimming stripped 1 base from V and 0 bases from J, with 10 bases between. Germline V gives CDR1 SGHAT, CDR2 FQNNGV. The CDR3 consists of 15 residues. The CDR3 coding sequence is TGTGCCAGCAGCTTAGTTCGGGGGGCCTCCTACGAGCAGTACTTC. Translated: CASSLVRGASYEQYF.

V gene TRBV7-8 combines with J gene TRBJ1-4; unclear D gene. Trimming left V 5 bases short and J 6 bases short, with 10 bases between. Germline loops: CDR1 SGHVS, CDR2 FQNEAQ. This CDR3 is built from 13 residues. CDR3: CASSIDGDEKLFF. CDR3 nucleotides: TGTGCCAGCAGCATCGACGGAGATGAAAAACTGTTTTTT. Full variable domain (missing parts from reference TRBV7-8 and TRBJ1-4): GAGVSQSPRYKVAKRGQDVALRCDPISGHVSLFWYQQALGQGPEFLTYFQNEAQLDKSGLPSDRFFAERPEGSVSTLKIQRTQQEDSAVYLCASSIDGDEKLFFGSGTQLSVL.

The rearrangement uses TRBV4-3 and TRBJ1-2; D unclear. The CDR3 loop spans 19 amino acids. CDR1 LGHNA and CDR2 YSLEER come from the germline V gene. V was clipped by 0 bases and J by 0 bases, with 20 bases between them. CDR3 loop: CASSQEYLRGTATNYGYTF. The CDR3 DNA is TGCGCCAGCAGCCAAGAATATCTTCGAGGAACGGCGACTAACTATGGCTACACCTTC.

The J gene is TRBJ2-7, the V gene TRBV7-8; 7 bases agree with TRBD1. The CDR3 contains 17 residues. Germline CDR1 SGHVS, CDR2 FQNEAQ. J was trimmed by 3 bases and V by 2 bases; bases with no gene match: 13. CDR3 amino acids: CASSLSIKTGTYYEQYF. CDR3 bases: TGTGCCAGCAGCTTAAGTATCAAGACAGGGACCTACTACGAGCAGTACTTC.

The gene calls are TRBV2 and TRBJ2-7; 13 bases align to TRBD2. V was pared by 4 bases and J by 3 bases, with 3 bases of the junction left unmatched. The CDR3 is made up of 15 amino acids. Germline lookup yields CDR1 SNHLY and CDR2 FYNNEI. CDR3 sequence (DNA): TGTGCCAGCAGTGCGACTAGCGGGGGGAACTACGAGCAGTACTTC. Translating it yields CASSATSGGNYEQYF.

This chain joins TRBV19 and TRBJ2-2; 7 bases match TRBD1. Unmatched junction bases numbered 3, after V lost 4 bases and J lost 4 bases. CDR1 is LNHDA, CDR2 SQIVND, per germline (reference sequence). The CDR3 totals 14 residues. CDR3 sequence: CASSRYRGTGELFF. Written as DNA, the CDR3 is TGTGCCAGTAGTAGATACAGGGGCACCGGGGAGCTGTTTTTT.

The chain is built from TRBV7-2 and TRBJ2-5; 7 bases match TRBD1. Germline CDR1 and CDR2: SGHTA and FQGNSA. The junction had 3 bases not matched to a gene; V was cut back by 0 bases and J by 2 bases. The CDR3 is made up of 15 amino acids. The CDR3 loop is CASSLATGRQETQYF. Written as DNA, the CDR3 is TGTGCCAGCAGCTTAGCGACAGGGCGGCAAGAGACCCAGTACTTC.

This chain uses TRBV10-3 with TRBJ2-1; D is unclear. The CDR3 has 14 residues. Germline lookup yields CDR1 ENHRY and CDR2 SYGVKD. The ends were cut back, 4 bases at V and 2 bases at J, with 9 bases in the middle. The CDR3 sequence is CAISVSQTYNEQFF. In DNA form, the CDR3 reads TGTGCCATCAGTGTGTCACAGACCTACAATGAGCAGTTCTTC.

The count of this clone is one. CDR3 coding DNA: TGTGCCAGCATTCCATCGGGGGGGGCCTACAATGAGCAGTTCTTC. The encoded protein is CASIPSGGAYNEQFF. V gene TRBV25-1 combines with J gene TRBJ2-1; 8 nucleotides match TRBD2. The germline gives CDR1 MGHDK, CDR2 SYGVNS. With V trimmed by 7 bases and J by 2 bases, 7 bases remained unmatched. This CDR3 has 15 amino acids.

The chain recombines TRBV3-1 (or the pseudogene TRBV3-2) with TRBJ1-4; D is perhaps TRBD1 (6 bases). The germline V gene encodes CDR1 LGHDT and CDR2 YNNKEL (reference sequence). The ends were cut back, 2 bases at V and 7 bases at J, with 14 bases in the middle. CDR3 length: 15 residues. The CDR3 DNA follows: TGTGCCAGCAGCCAAAATACAGGGCTGGCTGAAAAACTGTTTTTT. As protein: CASSQNTGLAEKLFF.

The chain combines TRBV3-1 (or the pseudogene TRBV3-2) with TRBJ2-3; tentative D call: TRBD1 (6 bases). The CDR3 has 16 amino acids. Germline values: CDR1 LGHDT, CDR2 YNNKEL (reference sequence). With 2 bases removed from V and 2 bases from J, the gap between germline ends came to 14 bases. CDR3 DNA: TGTGCCAGCAGCCAAAGAGTGAACAGGGACACAGATACGCAGTATTTT. Translation: CASSQRVNRDTDTQYF.

The chain links TRBV5-1 to TRBJ2-2; TRBD2 is a possible D gene (5 bases). The germline V gene encodes CDR1 SGHRS and CDR2 YFSETQ. Trimming stripped 6 bases from V and 6 bases from J, with 12 bases between. This CDR3 is built from 13 residues. For the CDR3, the DNA is TGCGCCAGCACCCGGACTGGGGCCGGGGAGCTGTTTTTT. It is translated as CASTRTGAGELFF. The full variable domain, completed using reference TRBV5-1 and TRBJ2-2, is KAGVTQTPRYLIKTRGQQVTLSCSPISGHRSVSWYQQTPGQGLQFLFEYFSETQRNKGNFPGRFSGRQFSNSRSEMNVSTLELGDSALYLCASTRTGAGELFFGEGSRLTVL.

The J gene is TRBJ1-1, the V gene TRBV20-1, with TRBD1 matching 12 bases. The CDR3 consists of 14 residues. V dropped 3 bases and J dropped 11; count of bases not matched to a gene: 10. CDR1 is DFQATT, CDR2 SNEGSKA, per germline (reference sequence). This chain's CDR3 is CSASVGGTGGQAFF. CDR3 DNA: TGCAGTGCTAGTGTCGGGGGGACAGGGGGCCAGGCTTTCTTT.

The chain uses TRBV5-4 and TRBJ1-1; D gene unclear. Germline V CDR1 and CDR2: SGHNT, YYREEE (reference sequence). Trimming stripped 2 bases from V and 4 bases from J, with 9 bases between. The CDR3 loop spans 13 amino acids. The CDR3 sequence: CASSFGLGTEAFF. Written as DNA, the CDR3 is TGTGCCAGCAGCTTCGGGTTAGGCACTGAAGCTTTCTTT.

V gene TRBV3-1 (or the pseudogene TRBV3-2) combines with J gene TRBJ2-4; a weak D match, TRBD1 (6 bases). There are 16 residues in the CDR3. Trimming cost V 2 bases and J 3 bases, with 14 bases left between them. CDR1 and CDR2 (germline): LGHDT, YNNKEL (reference sequence). CDR3 residues: CASSQRVDRYKNIQYF. The DNA of the CDR3 is TGTGCCAGCAGCCAAAGGGTGGACAGATACAAAAACATTCAGTACTTC.

In nucleotides, the CDR3 is TGTGCCTGGAGTGTACAGGGTTTATCCGAGACCCAGTACTTC. As protein: CAWSVQGLSETQYF. The chain links TRBV30 to TRBJ2-5; the D gene is possibly TRBD1 (6 bases). The CDR3 contains 14 residues. CDR1 is GTSNPN, CDR2 SVGIG, per germline (reference sequence). Trimming shortened V by 0 bases and J by 5 bases, and 13 bases separated the two germline ends.

CDR3 DNA sequence: TGTGCCAGCAGCTCATTTTTGCAGGGGGCAAACTATGGCTACACCTTC. Translated: CASSSFLQGANYGYTF. This chain connects TRBV7-2 to TRBJ1-2, with 8 bases that match TRBD1. After removal of 4 bases from V and 2 bases from J, the junction contained 9 bases not matched to a gene. The germline CDR1 and CDR2 sequences are SGHTA and FQGNSA. There are 16 residues in the CDR3.

This clone was counted a few times. CDR3 DNA sequence: TGTGCCACCAGTCCTAGCGGGGGAGGTAATGAGCAGTTCTTC. This codes for CATSPSGGGNEQFF. This rearrangement joins TRBV24-1 to TRBJ2-1; the match to TRBD2 covers 10 bases. Unmatched junction bases numbered 5, after V lost 6 bases and J lost 7 bases. Germline-derived CDR1 and CDR2 are KGHDR and SFDVKD. The CDR3 loop spans 14 amino acids.

In nucleotides, the CDR3 is TGTGCCAGCAGCTTAGGACAGGGGGACTACGAGCAGTACTTC. Protein product: CASSLGQGDYEQYF. The chain carries TRBV7-8 and TRBJ2-7; 9 bases align to TRBD1. Germline V gene lookup returns CDR1 SGHVS and CDR2 FQNEAQ. This CDR3 comprises 14 residues. Trimming removed 1 base from V and 3 bases from J; junction bases left unmatched: 1.

The chain links TRBV29-1 to TRBJ1-3; possibly TRBD1 for D (5 bases). The length of the CDR3 is 14 residues. Germline V lookup: CDR1 SQVTM, CDR2 ANQGSEA. Trimming removed 3 bases from V and 0 bases from J, with 9 bases in between. CDR3 nucleotide sequence: TGCAGCGTTGACAGAAGGGGCTCTGGAAACACCATATATTTT. Translating gives CSVDRRGSGNTIYF.

The rearrangement uses TRBV6-5 and TRBJ1-1; 10 bases match TRBD1. This CDR3 spans 16 amino acids. V lost 0 bases and J lost 5; bases outside the gene matches: 6. From germline, CDR1 is MNHEY and CDR2 SVGAGI. DNA for the CDR3: TGTGCCAGCAGTTACTCTTGGACAGGGGGGACAACTGAAGCTTTCTTT. It encodes CASSYSWTGGTTEAFF.

The genes are TRBV5-1 and TRBJ2-2; 8 bases align to TRBD2. The junction had 1 base not matched to a gene; V was cut back by 0 bases and J by 0 bases. Germline V gene sequence: CDR1 SGHRS, CDR2 YFSETQ. The CDR3 loop spans 16 amino acids. The chain's CDR3 is CASSLAGGANTGELFF. In DNA form, the CDR3 reads TGCGCCAGCAGCTTGGCGGGGGGGGCGAACACCGGGGAGCTGTTTTTT.

This chain connects TRBV6-4 to TRBJ1-2; 7 bases match TRBD1. The CDR3 spans 16 residues. Unmatched junction bases numbered 17, after V lost 5 bases and J lost 8 bases. From germline, CDR1 is MRHNA and CDR2 SNTAGT. The CDR3 here is CASSPSGIEGAEGYTF. CDR3 in DNA: TGTGCCAGCAGTCCGTCGGGCATAGAGGGGGCGGAAGGCTACACCTTC.

This clone was found a few times. The rearrangement joins TRBV19 to TRBJ1-3; TRBD1 matches 7 bases. The CDR3 is made up of 14 amino acids. J was trimmed by 0 bases and V by 6 bases; bases with no gene match: 2. Per germline, CDR1 LNHDA and CDR2 SQIVND (reference sequence). The CDR3 reads CASSWDSSGNTIYF. Here the CDR3 DNA reads TGTGCCAGTAGCTGGGACAGCTCTGGAAACACCATATATTTT.